The text below deals with one T cell receptor beta chain. The CDR3 is 15 residues long. With V trimmed by 3 bases and J by 9 bases, 4 bases remained unmatched. From germline, CDR1 is MNHEY and CDR2 SMNVEV (reference sequence). Clones were read by immunoSEQ multiplex PCR, and TCRdb kept only the in-frame ones, dropping some. This sample has about 57,000 clones; around 94% occur once, and the top ten carry about 0.37%. These data belong to a study of T cell changes during pregnancy in multiple sclerosis. The chain couples TRBV27 to TRBJ2-1; 14 bases fit TRBD2. This sequence originates from a female donor with multiple sclerosis, enrolled in a pregnancy study. The sequences come from CD4+ T cells from peripheral blood mononuclear cells, collected before pregnancy. The DNA for the CDR3 is TGTGCCAGCAGTTTGGGGACTAGCGGGAGAAGTGAGCAGTTCTTC. This codes for CASSLGTSGRSEQFF.